This T cell receptor (beta chain) is drawn from a study of CD8+CD57+ T cells in acquired aplastic anemia. Whole-study context: The DNA of sorted CD4+ and CD8+ cells averaged about 3 ug. CD4+ cell libraries from healthy donors averaged about 10 million reads.

Genomic DNA was employed as the template in profiling TCR beta VDJ and CDR3. TCRdb used MiXCR to reprocess the reads, holding one entry per CDR3 protein. The sample carries over 150,000 distinct CDR3 sequences, roughly 45% recorded once. Study findings and constraints: Patient and control CD8+ Simpson's diversity was not significantly different. Patients and controls had in common 25 to 35 CD8+ CDR3 sequences.

The ends lost 0 bases at V and 6 bases at J; junction bases unmatched: 6. The CDR3 has 15 residues. The germline V gene encodes CDR1 DFQATT and CDR2 SNEGSKA (reference sequence). As for this clonotype: The antigen remains unidentified.

The receptor's source is a human donor in good health. The sample comprised sorted CD4+, CD8+, or CD8+CD57+ T cells (not recorded which) from PBMCs. The chain carries TRBV20-1 and TRBJ2-7; 12 bases fit TRBD2. The CDR3 is CSARDRLAGAGEQYF. CDR3 DNA sequence: TGCAGTGCTAGAGATAGACTAGCGGGAGCCGGCGAGCAGTACTTC.